This T cell receptor (beta chain) was captured by sequencing in a study of blood T cell repertoires in COVID-19. CDR3 size: 16 residues. V was pared by 2 bases and J by 1 base, with 14 bases between. CDR1 PRHDT and CDR2 FYEKMQ come from the germline V gene (reference sequence). In the original processing: Reference gene primer amplification gave nucleated cell count estimates. The method was immunoSEQ multiplex PCR; TCRdb's version includes in-frame clones alone and lacks a portion of them. That table is the source of V, J and clone size, and D and trimming were worked out from the DNA. The sample lists 250,000 to 300,000 clones, around 90% seen once, with around 1.1% in the top ten.

Sequencing was carried out using PBMCs or T cells enriched from blood (not recorded which). This TCR was sampled from a woman aged 25-40 years who had recovered from COVID-19. The chain combines TRBV13 with TRBJ1-1; possibly TRBD1 for D (5 bases). The CDR3 DNA follows: TGTGCCAGCAGCTTAATGCGGGGAGGGGAGAACACTGAAGCTTTCTTT. Its translation: CASSLMRGGENTEAFF.